This T cell receptor beta chain was obtained from a study of CD8+CD57+ T cells in acquired aplastic anemia listed by TCRdb under 2018. The study in broad terms: DNA extracted from sorted CD4+ and CD8+ cells had a mean of about 3 ug, with a range of roughly 0.17 to 30 ug. CD8+CD57+ expansion was defined as frequency above the mean frequency observed in healthy subjects.

Genomic DNA was used as template for profiling of TCR beta VDJ combinations and CDR3 sequences. TCR repertoire sequencing was run on an Illumina HiSeq 2000. In the authors' own workflow: TRBV/TRBJ rearrangement plots, CDR3 size and DJ length profiles, and Simpson's diversity index were used to evaluate the repertoires. Whichever DNA sequence was most abundant in the deep sequencing data was defined as the immunodominant clone. CDR3 amino acid sequences were checked for sharing across subjects and were also compared against the VDJdb database and published repertoires. Through fastp at Q25 and MiXCR, TCRdb rebuilt clones from the public reads, retaining in-frame beta chains. Rows are combined by CDR3 protein, so each entry shows the most common genes and DNA. Clone size and V and J calls follow TCRdb, not the original study. The sample table records around 200,000 distinct CDR3 sequences; approximately 48% of these occur just once. About 1.7% of the sample is taken by the ten largest.

As regards this clonotype: It lacks a known antigen. No clone much larger than this one lies a single base away; base qualities are absent.

Inclusive of the bounding cysteine and phenylalanine, the CDR3 is 14 residues long. Of the read, only the CDR3 DNA is kept; its 42 bases are in frame from base 1. For CDR1 and CDR2, the germline V gene lists MGHDK and SYGVNS. V drops 1 base and J drops 3 bases, leaving 10 bases in between. Flow cytometry had shown CD8+CD57+ cell expansion in the patients selected for sequencing. All patients had severe acquired aplastic anemia diagnosed by International Study of Aplastic Anemia and Agranulocytosis and Camitta criteria. No patient had received any therapy when blood was sampled. In this study, sorted CD4+ and CD8+ T cells from the blood of healthy subjects and of severe aplastic anemia patients had their TCR repertoires deep-sequenced. Patients were enrolled in the USA under clinicaltrials.gov protocols 00001620, 01623167, 00001397, 00071045, 00081523 and 00961064. Ficoll-Paque density gradient centrifugation was used to isolate peripheral blood mononuclear cells. Before DNA extraction, CD4+ and CD8+ T cells were sorted with FACS or magnetic beads.

What the research found in general, with its limitations: Around 27 CD8+ CDR3 sequences were shared between patients and controls but appeared highly expressed in patients and within their immunodominant clones. No significant difference in CD8+ Simpson's diversity was found between patients and healthy controls (P=0.060).

This clonotype was sampled from a human donor with aplastic anemia. Sequenced sample: sorted CD4+, CD8+, or CD8+CD57+ T cells (not recorded which) from PBMCs. The V and J genes are TRBV25-1 and TRBJ2-7, with a tentative D gene TRBD2 over 7 matching bases. The DNA sequence follows: TGTGCCAGCAGTGAATGGGGAGGGGGCTACGAGCAGTACTTC. It specifies CASSEWGGGYEQYF.